The rows below give T cell receptor beta chains drawn from one sample of a study of blood T cell repertoires in COVID-19. Sequenced by immunoSEQ multiplex PCR; TCRdb stores in-frame clones only, minus some. The sample lists over 150,000 clones, about 89% seen once, with under 2% in the top ten. Sequencing was done on a sample of peripheral blood. The receptor source for this set is a man younger than 35 who had recovered from COVID-19. Each CDR3 is given with its conserved first and last residue. D genes are given only for firm matches. Not all rows give a size; the values are once, few, many and, for expanded clones, a class.

d_call	clone_size	v_call	j_call	cdr3_aa	cdr3_nt
NA	NA	TRBV7-9	TRBJ2-7	CASSLPGSYEQYF	TGTGCCAGCAGCTTACCCGGGTCCTACGAGCAGTACTTC
TRBD2	once	TRBV6-4	TRBJ2-1	CASSDLGLAGVNEQFF	TGTGCCAGCAGTGACTTGGGACTAGCGGGAGTCAATGAGCAGTTCTTC
NA	NA	TRBV19	TRBJ1-3	CASRQTGKGNTIYF	TGTGCCAGTCGCCAGACGGGAAAAGGAAACACCATATATTTT
TRBD2	NA	TRBV28	TRBJ2-7	CASRLAGDYEQYF	TGTGCCAGCAGACTAGCGGGAGACTACGAGCAGTACTTC
NA	NA	TRBV6-5	TRBJ2-1	CASTTASLNYNEQFF	TGTGCCAGCACCACGGCTAGCTTGAACTACAATGAGCAGTTCTTC
NA	NA	TRBV7-2	TRBJ1-3	CASSPETGNTIYF	TGTGCCAGCAGCCCCGAGACTGGAAACACCATATATTTT
NA	NA	TRBV6-1	TRBJ2-7	CASSRDTRSYEQYF	TGTGCCAGCAGCCGGGACACCCGCTCCTACGAGCAGTACTTC
NA	once	TRBV5-8	TRBJ2-7	CASSPMRRLYF	TGTGCCAGCAGCCCTATGCGGAGACTGTACTTC
NA	NA	TRBV4-3	TRBJ2-2	CASSQGLTAGTGELFF	TGCGCCAGCAGCCAAGGTCTGACCGCGGGGACCGGGGAGCTGTTTTTT
TRBD1	NA	TRBV5-1	TRBJ2-2	CASSSGQGPTRELFF	TGCGCCAGCAGCTCGGGACAGGGCCCGACTCGGGAGCTGTTTTTT
NA	NA	TRBV5-6	TRBJ1-1	CASSLRGSRRAVEAFF	TGTGCCAGCAGCTTAAGGGGAAGTAGGCGTGCCGTTGAAGCTTTCTTT
NA	NA	TRBV2	TRBJ2-6	CASSEITYSGANVLTF	TGTGCCAGCAGTGAGATTACCTACTCTGGGGCCAACGTCCTGACTTTC
NA	NA	TRBV5-1	TRBJ2-3	CASFSYSGSTDTQYF	TGCGCCAGCTTCTCGTATAGCGGTAGCACAGATACGCAGTATTTT
TRBD1	NA	TRBV3-1/TRBV3-2	TRBJ2-1	CASSLRSQGAGNEQFF	TGTGCCAGCAGCCTACGCTCGCAGGGGGCCGGCAATGAGCAGTTCTTC
NA	NA	TRBV6-5	TRBJ1-2	CASSYNMDYGYTF	TGTGCCAGCAGTTACAACATGGACTATGGCTACACCTTC
TRBD1	NA	TRBV28	TRBJ2-7	CASSRDSQAYEQYF	TGTGCCAGCAGTCGGGACAGCCAGGCCTACGAGCAGTACTTC
NA	NA	TRBV9	TRBJ1-1	CASSVMGANTEAFF	TGTGCCAGCAGCGTAATGGGGGCGAACACTGAAGCTTTCTTT
TRBD2	NA	TRBV13	TRBJ2-1	CASSLLASGPIDNEQFF	TGTGCCAGCAGCTTACTCGCTAGCGGACCAATCGACAATGAGCAGTTCTTC
NA	few	TRBV9	TRBJ1-6	CASSVEGSNSPLHF	TGTGCCAGCAGCGTAGAGGGGTCGAATTCACCCCTCCACTTT
NA	NA	TRBV11-3	TRBJ2-2	CASSLDRARGGELFF	TGTGCCAGCAGCTTAGATCGCGCGCGAGGCGGGGAGCTGTTTTTT
TRBD1	NA	TRBV10-3	TRBJ2-7	CAIRGQTPYEQYF	TGTGCCATCAGGGGACAGACACCCTACGAGCAGTACTTC
NA	once	TRBV5-1	TRBJ1-1	CASSLVEGNTEAFF	TGCGCCAGCAGCTTGGTTGAGGGGAACACTGAAGCTTTCTTT
NA	NA	TRBV28	TRBJ1-5	CASSENRAPYSNQPQHF	TGTGCCAGCAGTGAAAACAGGGCGCCCTATAGCAATCAGCCCCAGCATTTT
TRBD1	NA	TRBV19	TRBJ1-5	CATQSRGTGLLYSNQPQHF	TGTGCCACCCAAAGCCGGGGGACAGGTCTTCTCTATAGCAATCAGCCCCAGCATTTT
NA	NA	TRBV11-2	TRBJ2-2	CASSVQSGELFF	TGTGCCAGCAGCGTACAGTCCGGGGAGCTGTTTTTT
NA	NA	TRBV28	TRBJ1-1	CASVIGGANTEAFF	TGTGCCAGCGTGATTGGGGGGGCGAACACTGAAGCTTTCTTT